This is a list of T cell receptor beta chains from one sample in a study of blood T cell repertoires in COVID-19. Measured with immunoSEQ multiplex PCR; TCRdb has only the in-frame clones, and not every one. Of roughly 500,000 clones detected, roughly 90% appear once; the ten largest clones hold roughly 1.9%. Input material: PBMCs or T cells enriched from blood (not recorded which). These TCRs come from a middle-aged woman who had recovered from COVID-19. CDR3s include the opening cysteine and the closing phenylalanine or tryptophan. Fields, in order: V gene, J gene, clone size, D gene, CDR3 protein, CDR3 DNA. The D gene is left open where the match is weak. Clone size, where shown, is once, few, many, or a class for clones that have expanded.

>TRBV6-2/TRBV6-3|TRBJ2-1|-|TRBD1
CASSYGTGAEQFF
TGTGCCAGCAGTTACGGGACAGGGGCTGAGCAGTTCTTC
>TRBV19|TRBJ1-1|-|-
CASSIGVNTEAFF
TGTGCCAGTAGTATCGGGGTGAACACTGAAGCTTTCTTT
>TRBV7-2|TRBJ1-1|-|TRBD1
CASDRDVRGTEAFF
TGTGCCAGCGACAGGGATGTTCGGGGCACTGAAGCTTTCTTT
>TRBV6-5|TRBJ1-5|-|-
CASSSLENQPQHF
TGTGCCAGCAGTTCGTTGGAGAATCAGCCCCAGCATTTT
>TRBV7-8|TRBJ1-5|-|TRBD1
CASSRDRGEPQHF
TGTGCCAGCAGCCGGGACAGGGGAGAGCCCCAGCATTTT
>TRBV18|TRBJ1-1|-|TRBD1
CASSPQGTENTEAFF
TGTGCCAGCTCACCACAGGGGACAGAAAACACTGAAGCTTTCTTT
>TRBV5-1|TRBJ2-6|few|-
CASTLSGANVLTF
TGCGCCAGCACCCTCTCTGGGGCCAACGTCCTGACTTTC
>TRBV4-3|TRBJ1-1|-|-
CASSQEVGLEAFF
TGCGCCAGCAGCCAAGAAGTGGGGCTTGAAGCTTTCTTT
>TRBV6-5|TRBJ2-2|-|-
CASSYDSGELFF
TGTGCCAGCAGTTATGACTCCGGGGAGCTGTTTTTT
>TRBV7-2|TRBJ1-1|-|-
CASSLNRVILSNTEAFF
TGTGCCAGCAGCTTGAACAGGGTGATTTTATCGAACACTGAAGCTTTCTTT
>TRBV7-2|TRBJ1-3|many|-
CASSLFRAGRGRSGNTIYF
TGTGCCAGCAGCTTATTTAGGGCGGGCAGGGGAAGATCCGGAAACACCATATATTTT
>TRBV5-4|TRBJ1-6|-|TRBD1
CASSRATGTALFSPLHF
TGTGCCAGCAGCCGCGCAACCGGGACAGCCCTTTTTTCACCCCTCCACTTT
>TRBV18|TRBJ2-5|-|-
CASSPPTRGETQYF
TGTGCCAGCTCACCACCTACGCGAGGGGAGACCCAGTACTTC
>TRBV24-1|TRBJ2-1|-|-
CASGPGVGEQFF
TGTGCCAGCGGCCCAGGGGTGGGTGAGCAGTTCTTC
>TRBV2|TRBJ1-4|few|-
CASSPRGSVEKLFF
TGTGCCAGCAGCCCTAGGGGGTCGGTGGAAAAACTGTTTTTT
>TRBV6-4|TRBJ1-1|-|-
CASIRVRGNTEAFF
TGTGCCAGCATCCGGGTCCGGGGGAACACTGAAGCTTTCTTT
>TRBV5-1|TRBJ1-3|-|TRBD1
CASSRDRPGENTIYF
TGCGCCAGCAGCCGGGACAGGCCCGGTGAAAACACCATATATTTT
>TRBV2|TRBJ2-5|-|TRBD2
CASSSASGRGTQYF
TGTGCCAGCAGCTCGGCTAGCGGGAGGGGGACCCAGTACTTC